Below, 24 T cell receptor beta chains from the same sample are listed, as sequenced in a study of technical replicates of blood from a few donors (dated by TCRdb to 2016 to 2017). Libraries were made using the immunoSEQ multiplex PCR assay. In TCRdb, the immuneACCESS table is reduced to in-frame sequences with V and J assigned. These tables do not hold every clone; where another copy was compared, an unresolved V gene accounts for under half, and the others remain unexplained. This sample holds some 67,000 clones; roughly 98% were observed only once. Roughly 0.17% of the sample is held by the ten biggest clonotypes. The specimen sequenced was T cells isolated from PBMCs. The origin of the receptors is a human donor in good health.

The chain uses TRBV19 and TRBJ2-7; 9 positions agree with TRBD1. Trimming took 8 bases from V and 9 from J; bases not matched to a gene: 5. The length of the CDR3 is 11 residues. Germline CDR1 reads LNHDA; CDR2 reads SQIVND (reference sequence). The CDR3 loop reads CASQDRGVQYF. CDR3 in DNA: TGTGCCAGTCAGGACAGGGGCGTGCAGTACTTC.

V gene TRBV15 combines with J gene TRBJ1-1, with TRBD1 matching 8 bases. The J segment lost 0 bases and the V segment lost 3 bases, leaving 0 bases of the junction unmatched. CDR3 size: 14 residues. Germline CDR1 is LNHNV and CDR2 is YYDKDF (reference sequence). CDR3 coding DNA: TGTGCCACCAGCAGGGACAGGGTGAACACTGAAGCTTTCTTT. Protein product: CATSRDRVNTEAFF.

This clone was detected only a few times. V is TRBV5-1 and J is TRBJ1-4; the D gene is possibly TRBD1 (5 bases). The germline V gene encodes CDR1 SGHRS and CDR2 YFSETQ. The CDR3 contains 13 residues. Trimming shortened V by 6 bases and J by 7 bases, and 13 bases separated the two germline ends. The CDR3 spells CASNSGRGEKLFF. As DNA, the CDR3 is TGCGCCAGCAACTCAGGGAGGGGTGAAAAACTGTTTTTT.

The chain has TRBV29-1 and TRBJ2-7; 8 positions match TRBD1. After removal of 7 bases from V and 3 bases from J, the junction contained 5 bases not matched to a gene. Germline values: CDR1 SQVTM, CDR2 ANQGSEA. The CDR3 spans 12 residues. This CDR3 reads CSGQGIGYEQYF. For the CDR3, the DNA is TGCAGCGGACAGGGGATCGGCTACGAGCAGTACTTC.

This chain connects TRBV7-6 to TRBJ2-1; 8 positions match TRBD1. The CDR3 runs to 16 residues. Germline V gives CDR1 SGHVS, CDR2 FNYEAQ. V lost 5 bases to trimming and J lost 5 bases; unmatched junction nucleotides: 11. CDR3 nucleotide sequence: TGTGCCAGCAGCACCTTCAACGACAGGGGCGACAATGAGCAGTTCTTC. Translation gives CASSTFNDRGDNEQFF.

This chain connects TRBV4-2 to TRBJ2-5; TRBD1 matches at 7 bases. Trimming took 0 bases from V and 1 from J; bases not matched to a gene: 8. Germline CDR1 and CDR2: LGHNA and YNFKEQ. There are 17 residues in the CDR3. The CDR3 DNA reads as TGTGCCAGCAGCCAAGATACACGGGACAGACCCCAAGAGACCCAGTACTTC. Protein: CASSQDTRDRPQETQYF.

This chain links TRBV23-1 with TRBJ1-2; D is uncertain. TRBV23-1 counts as an open reading frame of uncertain function. V was clipped by 4 bases and J by 2 bases, with 17 bases between them. This CDR3 contains 16 residues. CDR3 sequence (DNA): TGCGCCAGCAGTCCCCCCGAGGCGGGCGACAACTATGGCTACACCTTC. Amino acids: CASSPPEAGDNYGYTF.

The rearrangement uses TRBV28 and TRBJ1-3; TRBD1 aligns across 9 bases. V lost 7 bases, J lost 10 bases, and 11 bases stayed unmatched. Germline V gene sequence: CDR1 MDHEN, CDR2 SYDVKM. This CDR3 is 14 amino acids long. The CDR3 DNA follows: TGTGCCAGCACCCCCGGACAGGGGCTTCAAACCATATATTTT. Amino acid sequence: CASTPGQGLQTIYF.

The chain is built from TRBV20-1 and TRBJ1-1, with D maybe TRBD1 (5 bases). The V gene lost 2 bases and the J gene lost 5 bases, with 6 bases spanning the gap. The V gene's germline CDR1 is DFQATT and CDR2 SNEGSKA (reference sequence). CDR3 length equals 11 residues. The CDR3 bases are TGCAGTGCTAGACCAGGGACTGAAGCTTTCTTT. Protein sequence: CSARPGTEAFF.

CDR3 protein: CASSQEGGQGHGYTF. The CDR3 nucleotides are TGCGCCAGCAGCCAAGAAGGGGGACAGGGCCACGGCTACACCTTC. The chain has TRBV4-1 and TRBJ1-2, with 9 bases that match TRBD1. The junction had 7 bases not matched to a gene; V was cut back by 0 bases and J by 8 bases. The CDR3 contains 15 residues. Germline V lookup: CDR1 MGHRA, CDR2 YSYEKL.

This chain connects TRBV7-9 to TRBJ1-5; D uncertain. The germline CDR1 and CDR2 sequences are SEHNR and FQNEAQ (reference sequence). The CDR3 runs to 12 residues. Between the trimmed V and J ends, which lost 1 base and 9 bases, there was a span of 7 bases. The CDR3 here is CASSLGGLPQHF. The CDR3 region has the DNA TGTGCCAGCAGCTTAGGAGGATTGCCCCAGCATTTT.

The genes are TRBV6-5 and TRBJ1-5, with a possible D match to TRBD1 (6 bases). Trimming removed 0 bases at V and 6 bases at J, with 12 bases between. The CDR3 has 15 residues. Looked up from germline, CDR1 is MNHEY and CDR2 is SVGAGI. CDR3 region: CASSYSRLGAQPQHF. DNA for the CDR3: TGTGCCAGCAGTTACTCCCGACTGGGGGCTCAGCCCCAGCATTTT.

The chain combines TRBV5-5 with TRBJ2-3; 8 bases align to TRBD2. CDR3 length: 16 amino acids. Germline CDR1 and CDR2: SGHKS and YYEKEE (reference sequence). V was clipped by 0 bases and J by 7 bases; unmatched bases: 10. The CDR3 spells CASSLEGTRGRNTQYF. CDR3 bases: TGTGCCAGCAGCTTGGAGGGGACTAGAGGTCGGAATACGCAGTATTTT.

V gene TRBV4-1 combines with J gene TRBJ1-4, with D tentatively TRBD1 (6 bases). CDR3 length: 13 residues. V lost 4 bases to trimming and J lost 8 bases, with 11 bases between them. Looked up from germline, CDR1 is MGHRA and CDR2 is YSYEKL. CDR3 sequence: CASSRGTPEKLFF. For the CDR3, the DNA is TGCGCCAGCAGCCGAGGGACACCAGAAAAACTGTTTTTT.

This chain connects TRBV2 to TRBJ1-2; D remains ambiguous. CDR1 is SNHLY, CDR2 FYNNEI, per germline. The CDR3 extends over 14 amino acids. V was clipped by 2 bases and J by 1 base, with 8 bases between them. The CDR3 coding sequence is TGTGCCAGCAGTGAATCCGGTTTTAACTATGGCTACACCTTC. Translating it yields CASSESGFNYGYTF.

The V call is TRBV9, the J call TRBJ2-4, with a weak D call TRBD2 (5 bases). Trimming pared 0 bases from V and 8 bases from J, leaving 12 bases between. The CDR3 extends over 14 amino acids. Germline lookup yields CDR1 SGDLS and CDR2 YYNGEE. The CDR3 DNA reads as TGTGCCAGCAGCGTAGGGTTTAAGAGGGACATTCAGTACTTC. Its protein product is CASSVGFKRDIQYF.

The chain is built from TRBV2 and TRBJ1-1, with D possibly TRBD1 on 5 matching bases. Trimming removed 7 bases at V and 4 bases at J, with 16 bases between. Germline CDR1 reads SNHLY; CDR2 reads FYNNEI. This CDR3 region has 14 residues. The CDR3 loop is CASNFDSLGTEAFF. CDR3 in DNA: TGTGCCAGCAACTTCGACAGCCTAGGCACTGAAGCTTTCTTT. The complete variable domain, with remaining parts taken from reference TRBV2 and TRBJ1-1, reads EPEVTQTPSHQVTQMGQEVILRCVPISNHLYFYWYRQILGQKVEFLVSFYNNEISEKSEIFDDQFSVERPDGSNFTLKIRSTKLEDSAMYFCASNFDSLGTEAFFGQGTRLTVV.

The chain recombines TRBV9 with TRBJ1-1; 8 bases align to TRBD1. Germline CDR1 is SGDLS and CDR2 is YYNGEE. The CDR3 covers 16 residues. The trim removed 2 bases at V and 7 bases at J, leaving 13 bases unmatched. The CDR3 DNA is TGTGCCAGCAGCGTCGGACAGGGTATCGGGAATTTTGAAGCTTTCTTT. This gives the protein CASSVGQGIGNFEAFF.

A single count supports this clone. The rearrangement uses TRBV4-1 and TRBJ2-7; no definite D call. Trimming pared 1 base from V and 3 bases from J, leaving 10 bases between. Looked up from germline, CDR1 is MGHRA and CDR2 is YSYEKL. CDR3 length: 14 amino acids. CDR3 nucleotides: TGCGCCAGCAGCCAAGCAGGAAACGTCTACGAGCAGTACTTC. This encodes CASSQAGNVYEQYF.

This chain links TRBV14 with TRBJ2-1; D is ambiguous. CDR1 is SGHDN and CDR2 is FVKESK in the germline V gene. V was shortened by 4 bases and J by 7 bases, with 26 bases between the two germline ends. The CDR3 consists of 18 residues. CDR3 DNA: TGTGCCAGCAGCCCCCTCGCAGGCTGGGCCCGATTCCTAAATGAGCAGTTCTTC. Amino acids: CASSPLAGWARFLNEQFF. The full variable domain, completed using reference TRBV14 and TRBJ2-1, is EAGVTQFPSHSVIEKGQTVTLRCDPISGHDNLYWYRRVMGKEIKFLLHFVKESKQDESGMPNNRFLAERTGGTYSTLKVQPAELEDSGVYFCASSPLAGWARFLNEQFFGPGTRLTVL.

The V gene is TRBV5-1, the J gene TRBJ2-7; 8 bases fit TRBD1. This CDR3 is built from 15 residues. The germline V gene has CDR1 SGHRS and CDR2 YFSETQ. The V segment lost 5 bases and the J segment 5 bases; nucleotides outside the gene matches: 12. The CDR3 bases are TGCGCCAGCAGTTTTCTTCGGACAGGGCGGAACGAGCAGTACTTC. Amino acids: CASSFLRTGRNEQYF.

V is TRBV6-1 and J is TRBJ2-4; TRBD1 is a possible D gene (6 bases). Germline V lookup: CDR1 MNHNS, CDR2 SASEGT. The V gene lost 4 bases and the J gene lost 5 bases, with 6 bases spanning the gap. CDR3 length: 12 amino acids. CDR3 region: CASSGTENIQYF. For the CDR3, the DNA is TGTGCCAGCAGTGGGACAGAAAACATTCAGTACTTC.

The chain employs TRBV6-5 and TRBJ1-5; tentative D call: TRBD1 (6 bases). Germline lookup yields CDR1 MNHEY and CDR2 SVGAGI. This CDR3 is 13 amino acids long. The ends were cut back, 8 bases at V and 6 bases at J, with 14 bases in the middle. As DNA, the CDR3 is TGTGCCAGCCGGAGTGGGGGCCTTCAGCCCCAGCATTTT. Protein product: CASRSGGLQPQHF.

The rearrangement uses TRBV28 and TRBJ1-5; 7 bases line up with TRBD1. Germline V gene sequence: CDR1 MDHEN, CDR2 SYDVKM. The CDR3 has 14 residues. V shed 2 bases and J 2 bases; nucleotides not matched to a gene: 0. The CDR3 sequence is CASSLTGGNQPQHF. The CDR3 nucleotides are TGTGCCAGCAGTTTAACAGGGGGCAATCAGCCCCAGCATTTT.